This T cell receptor beta chain was sequenced for a study of blood T cells in healthy people across ages. Study outcomes and limitations: Unknown donor CMV status possibly confounded expanded clonotype changes. PBMC samples, being unsorted, prevented any conclusive comparison of naive and antigen-experienced cells. TCR beta diversity per million T cells fell roughly linearly with age.

To note about this clonotype: Its antigen is unidentified.

Peripheral blood from each donor was collected in a volume of 9.5 to 10 milliliters. Sample-barcoded 5' priming and a J-beta primer mix drove a second PCR of about 6 to 12 cycles. From the 5' RACE reads, TCRdb called clonotypes with MiXCR, one entry per CDR3 protein. The data contain under 1,000,000 distinct CDR3 sequences, about half of them singletons. Germline lookup yields CDR1 SGHTA and CDR2 FQGNSA. The CDR3 totals 15 residues. Germline trimming cut 3 bases from V and 7 bases from J; bases unmatched to any gene: 7. The chain is built from TRBV7-2 and TRBJ2-2; 8 positions match TRBD1. This TCR was recovered from a man at least 80 years old in good health. The sequencing sample was made of blood. CDR3 DNA: TGTGCCAGCAGCTTGAGACAGGGGTTTGTCGGGGAGCTGTTTTTT. The encoded protein is CASSLRQGFVGELFF.